This T cell receptor beta chain was observed in a study of cytomegalovirus exposure and HLA in healthy donors (dated by TCRdb to between 2016 and 2019). With regard to the full study: An earlier analysis of roughly 630 of the donors reported approximately 300 Gb of sequence data and 120 million or so unique TCR beta sequences from 150 million to 200 million T cells. Approximately 300 gigabases of sequencing data and roughly 81 million unique TCR sequences made up an early release that covered approximately 650 HLA-typed donors. Among the roughly 390 genotyped donors, approximately 82% belonged to the genetic ancestry cluster associated with self-reported Caucasian donors. The aim of the study was to test whether cataloging public T cell receptors could identify signatures of past pathogen exposure. The T cell repertoires of some 700 subjects were profiled by immunosequencing and related to cytomegalovirus serostatus. Besides the first cohort of roughly 640 subjects, a separate validation cohort made up of roughly 120 different subjects was used. To predict cytomegalovirus infection status, the study combined high-throughput TCR immunosequencing, statistical association of individual TCRs with disease status, and machine learning. In a later analysis, previously published TCR beta repertoires from 600 to 850 donors were re-analyzed and high-resolution HLA genotyping was added so that TCR occurrence patterns could be studied. Rather than drawing on any new phenotypic data, the later analysis identified candidate immune exposures from TCR beta sequences and the way those sequences occurred across donors. An earlier analysis of 500 to 650 of the donors applied high-throughput TCR beta sequencing to assess whether each TCR beta V gene segment acted as functional or pseudogenic. Donor age, sex, ethnicity and CMV serostatus were collected together with the repertoire data. In a later genetic analysis, genome-wide SNP genotypes for about 55% of the roughly 670 donors were used, and that subset was treated as a discovery cohort. All discovery cohort repertoires had been generated on a single sequencing platform. Class I and class II HLA loci were covered by the typing at four-digit resolution. Typing coverage differed by locus: A, B, C, DRB1 and DQB1 were typed in roughly 620-630 donors, DQA1 in approximately 520, DPA1 in nearly 610, and DPB1 in about 450. About five DR-DQ haplotypes were treated as single units for association and clustering because of strong linkage in the cohort. Among around 400 genotyped donors of the cohort, an average of approximately 250,000 unique TCR beta nucleotide sequences were sequenced per donor, about a sixth of them non-productive.

Comments on this clone: The antigen it binds to is not known. Base qualities are missing; no much larger clone stands one base away.

In total, approximately 690 healthy bone marrow donors made up the cohort. All cohort members were sampled while nominally healthy, although unrecorded immune exposures were likely present. The donor was CMV seropositive and was included in the group of 289 seropositive cohort members. Each donor provided a peripheral blood sample, and peripheral blood mononuclear cells were used for TCR beta sequencing. The Qiagen DNeasy Blood Extraction Kit was used to extract genomic DNA from the blood cell samples. At the junction V is shortened by 5 bases and J by 7 bases, with 17 bases in between. The germline V gene (reference sequence) sets CDR1 to SEHNR and CDR2 to FQNEAQ. From its cysteine to its phenylalanine, the CDR3 spans 15 amino acids. Only the CDR3 DNA stays, 45 bases, in frame from base 1. Results the study describes overall, beyond this receptor: Because HLA typing was unavailable for some donors at each locus, only the typed subset was used in association tests. Compared with equally common non-associated chains, HLA-associated TCR beta chains in a later analysis were more clonally expanded and had lower generation probabilities. Several of the top co-occurrence clusters appeared to be linked to parvovirus B19, influenza, CMV and Epstein-Barr virus, according to a later analysis. A later analysis found that TCR association rates varied across HLA loci, with DRB1 alleles showing the most associated TCRs and HLA-C alleles the fewest. The study gave a list of under 200 TCR beta chains associated with cytomegalovirus. The cohort was sequenced for TCR beta chains only, and without alpha or paired-chain data the features that could be detected were limited. In a later genetic analysis, fewer N-insertions in productive TCRs were reported among donors in an Asian-associated ancestry cluster than the roughly 640-donor mean. CMV serostatus was the only immune exposure information available for the cohort. A cluster of highly shared sequence variants was judged likely to represent a technical artifact of the sequencing pipeline. Because counts were too low, roughly 17 rarely observed V segments, including chromosome 9 orphons, were left out of the earlier analysis of a few hundred of the donors. According to the authors, the approach could potentially be generalized to other disease states and immunological phenotypes. Sequencing depth was assumed to be roughly uniform across donors in the presence/absence analyses, though that assumption may not hold. Some IMGT-functional V segments, including TRBV6-2 and TRBV6-3, could not be told apart with the 87-base-pair reads, so those segments were excluded. Correlated functional status among segregating V segments might be attributable to linkage disequilibrium, but an unknown experimental factor could not be ruled out. Most TCR sequences were observed very rarely across donors, whereas some public TCRs were present in many individuals. At a false discovery rate of 0.05, a later analysis linked about 17,000 TCR beta sequences to specific HLA alleles. Broadly in line with IMGT annotations, most TCR beta V segments showed up in productive rearrangements about 87% or about 30% of the time in an earlier analysis of around 600 of the donors. Most CMV-associated TCR beta chains appeared to be HLA-restricted in a later analysis, and the HLA associations seemed to be driven largely by CMV exposure. Assigning TCR associations to individual alleles was difficult when HLA alleles, especially DR and DQ, strongly co-occurred. Cytomegalovirus status was reported to be diagnosed by the classifier with high specificity and sensitivity in both the original and validation cohorts. Three of the identified cytomegalovirus-associated TCR beta chains were confirmed in vitro to be specific for cytomegalovirus antigens. In a later genetic analysis, a missense DCLRE1C variant was associated with V-gene and J-gene trimming of TCR beta chains, and the association was replicated in an independent cohort. A further reported finding was that TCR beta sequences accurately predicted the HLA-A and HLA-B alleles for most subjects in the first cohort.

The receptor library was made with the immunoSEQ multiplex PCR assay. A mixture of 60 forward primers for TCR Vbeta segments and 13 reverse primers for TCR Jbeta segments was used in the multiplex PCR. Amplification of the CDR3 region of rearranged TCR beta genes was performed with a multiplex PCR assay on genomic DNA. The amplified TCR beta libraries were sequenced on the Illumina HiSeq System as 87-base-pair reads. The paper's processing steps were these. A later analysis counted some 74 million unique TCR beta chains across the 670 or so repertoires, and roughly 10 million of these chains were shared by at least two donors. A nearest-neighbor algorithm error-corrected the raw reads and collapsed the reads into unique sequences, merging closely related sequences to remove PCR and sequencing errors. CDR3 sequences were aligned to IMGT reference sequences to assign V, D and J gene segments. For a sequence to be retained, a match of at least six nucleotides was required to both a V gene segment and a J gene segment. A rearrangement counted as productive if the CDR3 had no stop codons and remained in frame with V and J, and every other rearrangement counted as non-productive. CDR3 was defined according to IMGT convention as the region running from the second conserved V-encoded cysteine to the conserved J-encoded phenylalanine. Sequences without an unambiguous match to a single V gene segment were excluded from the earlier analysis of 450 to 750 of the donors. In an earlier analysis of approximately 590 of the donors, a V segment was called functional when productive rearrangements were above 56.7%, and segregating when the standard deviation between donors exceeded 5%. To diagnose cytomegalovirus status from the catalog of TCR beta chain sequences, a statistical classification framework was built. A later analysis assigned V and J genes by comparing TCR nucleotide sequences with IMGT/GENE-DB human TR gene sequences. In a later analysis, CDR3 sequences and most-parsimonious VDJ recombination scenarios were assigned using the TCRdist pipeline. In a later analysis, each TCR beta chain was defined by its CDR3 amino acid sequence together with its V-gene family, and reads lacking a unique V-gene family were excluded. In a later analysis, approximately 590 highly shared, low-generation-probability nucleotide sequences were removed to address suspected cross-contamination and a sequencing artifact. A later analysis calculated a clonal expansion index for each public chain from normalized within-repertoire ranks of inferred template counts. In a later analysis, generation probabilities were computed with a VDJ recombination model fitted to out-of-frame rearrangements, and the resulting probabilities were checked against IGoR. Hypergeometric tests were used in a later analysis to score TCR-TCR, TCR-HLA and TCR-CMV co-occurrence, with a repertoire-size bias correction applied to the TCR pairs. In a later analysis, false discovery rates were estimated by permuting HLA or CMV assignments 20 times. In a later analysis, co-occurring TCRs were grouped with DBSCAN, and TCRdist sequence similarity was added when clustering was performed within HLA-allele-positive subsets. Repertoires with fewer than 30,000 or more than 120,000 public chains, plus five repertoires with anomalous nucleotide sharing, were excluded from co-occurrence clustering. TCRdb took this table from immuneACCESS and kept in-frame rearrangements with V and J called. Such tables lack part of the clones; where checked against another copy, unresolved V genes explain under half of the gap, and the rest is unexplained. V, J and clone size are taken as reported in that table, and D and trimming were inferred from the DNA itself. For this sample there are more than 95,000 clones; 77% appear just once. Jointly, the top ten make up around 4.9% of the sample.

The source of this sequence is a man aged 50-59 years in good health and CMV-seropositive. The V gene is TRBV7-9 and the J gene is TRBJ1-4; the best D guess is TRBD1, with 6 bases matching. Specimen: PBMCs. The nucleotides are TGTGCCAGCAGCCCAGCTGACAGGATGGTTGAAAAACTGTTTTTT. It specifies CASSPADRMVEKLFF.